Listed below are T cell receptor beta chains from one sample, sequenced in a study of blood T cell repertoires in COVID-19. Clones were read by immunoSEQ multiplex PCR, and TCRdb kept only the in-frame ones, dropping some. The repertoire holds 95,000 to 100,000 clones, about 90% seen once, with around 3.9% in the top ten. Sequencing was done on a sample of peripheral blood. These receptor sequences come from a human donor with COVID-19, enrolled during active disease. The donor label of this sample is uncertain. Each CDR3 is given with its conserved first and last residue. A D gene is named only where the DNA matches it firmly. Rows may omit the clone size; those that give it use once, few, many or a size class.

J gene: TRBJ1-2
clone size: -
D gene: -
V gene: TRBV6-5
CDR3 protein: CASSYSRQVSGDGYTF
CDR3 DNA: TGTGCCAGCAGTTACTCGCGGCAGGTCTCAGGGGATGGCTACACCTTC

J gene: TRBJ2-5
clone size: -
D gene: -
V gene: TRBV30
CDR3 protein: CAWSVGAETQYF
CDR3 DNA: TGTGCCTGGAGTGTGGGGGCAGAGACCCAGTACTTC

J gene: TRBJ2-3
clone size: -
D gene: TRBD1
V gene: TRBV7-9
CDR3 protein: CASSLGDRGSGDTQYF
CDR3 DNA: TGTGCCAGCAGCTTAGGGGACAGGGGAAGCGGGGATACGCAGTATTTT

J gene: TRBJ1-2
clone size: once
D gene: -
V gene: TRBV12-3/TRBV12-4
CDR3 protein: CASSPRKDYGYTF
CDR3 DNA: TGTGCCAGCAGCCCCAGGAAGGACTATGGCTACACCTTC

J gene: TRBJ2-7
clone size: -
D gene: TRBD1
V gene: TRBV6-2/TRBV6-3
CDR3 protein: CASSYSTLPGLTGGQNYEQYF
CDR3 DNA: TGTGCCAGCAGTTACTCGACCCTGCCGGGGCTCACAGGGGGTCAGAACTACGAGCAGTACTTC

J gene: TRBJ1-2
clone size: -
D gene: TRBD1
V gene: TRBV7-9
CDR3 protein: CASSPAGGPAKDYGYTF
CDR3 DNA: TGTGCCAGCAGCCCGGCAGGGGGCCCCGCGAAGGACTATGGCTACACCTTC

J gene: TRBJ1-2
clone size: -
D gene: -
V gene: TRBV7-9
CDR3 protein: CASSLGGSFYGYTF
CDR3 DNA: TGTGCCAGCAGCTTAGGCGGCAGCTTCTATGGCTACACCTTC

J gene: TRBJ1-6
clone size: -
D gene: -
V gene: TRBV10-1
CDR3 protein: CASSDRGSPLHF
CDR3 DNA: TGCGCCAGCAGTGACAGGGGATCACCCCTCCACTTT

J gene: TRBJ1-2
clone size: -
D gene: -
V gene: TRBV5-4
CDR3 protein: CASSPDTNYGYTF
CDR3 DNA: TGTGCCAGCAGCCCTGACACCAACTATGGCTACACCTTC

J gene: TRBJ1-3
clone size: -
D gene: -
V gene: TRBV27
CDR3 protein: CASSLSPSGGFAGNTIYF
CDR3 DNA: TGTGCCAGCAGTTTATCACCCTCGGGGGGGTTCGCTGGAAACACCATATATTTT

J gene: TRBJ2-3
clone size: -
D gene: TRBD2
V gene: TRBV19
CDR3 protein: CASSILGGRSTDTQYF
CDR3 DNA: TGTGCCAGTAGTATTCTCGGCGGGAGAAGCACAGATACGCAGTATTTT

J gene: TRBJ2-5
clone size: once
D gene: TRBD2
V gene: TRBV12-5
CDR3 protein: CASGALAGGTQTQYF
CDR3 DNA: TGTGCTAGTGGCGCCCTAGCGGGGGGTACCCAGACCCAGTACTTC

J gene: TRBJ1-6
clone size: -
D gene: TRBD1
V gene: TRBV5-1
CDR3 protein: CASSLGQGTSPLHF
CDR3 DNA: TGCGCCAGCAGCTTAGGACAGGGGACCTCACCCCTCCACTTT

J gene: TRBJ2-1
clone size: -
D gene: -
V gene: TRBV6-5
CDR3 protein: CASSYLGSLNEQFF
CDR3 DNA: TGTGCCAGCAGTTACCTGGGCAGCCTCAATGAGCAGTTCTTC

J gene: TRBJ1-5
clone size: few
D gene: -
V gene: TRBV29-1
CDR3 protein: CSAQREGNQPQHF
CDR3 DNA: TGCAGCGCACAAAGGGAGGGCAATCAGCCCCAGCATTTT

J gene: TRBJ1-5
clone size: -
D gene: -
V gene: TRBV24-1
CDR3 protein: CATSDLSSQLTQSPVPPSNQPQHF
CDR3 DNA: TGTGCCACCAGTGATTTAAGCAGTCAACTGACACAGTCCCCAGTCCCACCCAGCAATCAGCCCCAGCATTTT

J gene: TRBJ2-3
clone size: -
D gene: TRBD2
V gene: TRBV5-1
CDR3 protein: CASSLVASGSSDTQYF
CDR3 DNA: TGCGCCAGCAGCTTGGTGGCTAGCGGGAGTTCAGATACGCAGTATTTT

J gene: TRBJ1-3
clone size: -
D gene: -
V gene: TRBV2
CDR3 protein: CASSEGSNSGNTIYF
CDR3 DNA: TGTGCCAGCAGTGAGGGGAGCAACTCTGGAAACACCATATATTTT

J gene: TRBJ1-1
clone size: -
D gene: -
V gene: TRBV10-1
CDR3 protein: CASSESRGATEAFF
CDR3 DNA: TGCGCCAGCAGTGAGTCCAGGGGCGCAACTGAAGCTTTCTTT

J gene: TRBJ2-7
clone size: -
D gene: TRBD1
V gene: TRBV19
CDR3 protein: CASRQGAYEQYF
CDR3 DNA: TGTGCCAGTAGACAGGGGGCGTACGAGCAGTACTTC

J gene: TRBJ1-3
clone size: -
D gene: -
V gene: TRBV5-1
CDR3 protein: CASSPTSGLTGNTIYF
CDR3 DNA: TGCGCCAGCAGCCCGACGTCGGGGTTAACTGGAAACACCATATATTTT

J gene: TRBJ2-1
clone size: once
D gene: TRBD1
V gene: TRBV14
CDR3 protein: CASSQDRQGVIDEQFF
CDR3 DNA: TGTGCCAGCAGCCAAGATAGACAGGGAGTTATCGATGAGCAGTTCTTC

J gene: TRBJ1-5
clone size: few
D gene: -
V gene: TRBV25-1
CDR3 protein: CASRGGSNQPQHF
CDR3 DNA: TGTGCCAGCCGGGGGGGGAGCAATCAGCCCCAGCATTTT

J gene: TRBJ2-7
clone size: -
D gene: -
V gene: TRBV9
CDR3 protein: CASSVEALGEQYF
CDR3 DNA: TGTGCCAGCAGCGTAGAGGCCCTCGGGGAGCAGTACTTC

J gene: TRBJ2-7
clone size: -
D gene: -
V gene: TRBV6-5
CDR3 protein: CASTPLKGSNEQYF
CDR3 DNA: TGTGCCAGCACCCCATTGAAGGGGTCTAACGAGCAGTACTTC

J gene: TRBJ1-1
clone size: -
D gene: -
V gene: TRBV10-3
CDR3 protein: CATAGGKNTEAFF
CDR3 DNA: TGTGCCACGGCGGGAGGAAAGAACACTGAAGCTTTCTTT

J gene: TRBJ2-3
clone size: -
D gene: -
V gene: TRBV7-9
CDR3 protein: CASSFGWPARGGNTDTQYF
CDR3 DNA: TGTGCCAGCAGCTTCGGGTGGCCGGCCAGGGGTGGGAACACAGATACGCAGTATTTT

J gene: TRBJ2-1
clone size: once
D gene: -
V gene: TRBV5-1
CDR3 protein: CASSPMTGTTYNEQFF
CDR3 DNA: TGCGCCAGCTCCCCCATGACCGGGACAACTTACAATGAGCAGTTCTTC

J gene: TRBJ2-3
clone size: -
D gene: -
V gene: TRBV28
CDR3 protein: CASSLVAGRGKSTDTQYF
CDR3 DNA: TGTGCCAGCAGTTTAGTGGCCGGCCGCGGGAAGAGCACAGATACGCAGTATTTT

J gene: TRBJ2-2
clone size: few
D gene: TRBD2
V gene: TRBV15
CDR3 protein: CATRSGDNTGELFF
CDR3 DNA: TGTGCCACCAGGAGCGGGGACAACACCGGGGAGCTGTTTTTT

J gene: TRBJ1-4
clone size: -
D gene: TRBD1
V gene: TRBV10-3
CDR3 protein: CAISESGQGTNEKLFF
CDR3 DNA: TGTGCCATCAGTGAGTCTGGACAGGGCACTAATGAAAAACTGTTTTTT

J gene: TRBJ2-1
clone size: -
D gene: TRBD1
V gene: TRBV5-4
CDR3 protein: CASSKTGTGTYNEQFF
CDR3 DNA: TGTGCCAGCAGCAAAACCGGGACAGGGACCTACAATGAGCAGTTCTTC

J gene: TRBJ1-6
clone size: -
D gene: TRBD1
V gene: TRBV11-2
CDR3 protein: CASSLTGGNSPLHF
CDR3 DNA: TGTGCCAGCAGCTTAACAGGGGGGAATTCACCCCTCCACTTT

J gene: TRBJ2-3
clone size: -
D gene: TRBD2
V gene: TRBV3-1/TRBV3-2
CDR3 protein: CASSPGGGSTDTQYF
CDR3 DNA: TGTGCCAGCAGCCCTGGCGGGGGGAGCACAGATACGCAGTATTTT

J gene: TRBJ2-2
clone size: -
D gene: -
V gene: TRBV11-2
CDR3 protein: CASSQLLYQGPAGELFF
CDR3 DNA: TGTGCCAGCAGCCAACTACTATATCAAGGTCCCGCCGGGGAGCTGTTTTTT

J gene: TRBJ1-1
clone size: -
D gene: -
V gene: TRBV19
CDR3 protein: CASIMRHLNTEAFF
CDR3 DNA: TGTGCCAGTATCATGAGACACCTGAACACTGAAGCTTTCTTT

J gene: TRBJ1-1
clone size: -
D gene: -
V gene: TRBV7-2
CDR3 protein: CASSSQRDTEAFF
CDR3 DNA: TGTGCCAGCAGCTCACAGAGGGACACTGAAGCTTTCTTT

J gene: TRBJ2-5
clone size: once
D gene: TRBD2
V gene: TRBV5-1
CDR3 protein: CASSLGTSGHQETQYF
CDR3 DNA: TGCGCCAGCAGCTTGGGGACTAGCGGACACCAAGAGACCCAGTACTTC

J gene: TRBJ2-1
clone size: -
D gene: -
V gene: TRBV21-1
CDR3 protein: CASNPLWTGRWNEQFF
CDR3 DNA: TGTGCCAGCAACCCCTTATGGACAGGGCGGTGGAATGAGCAGTTCTTC

J gene: TRBJ2-3
clone size: -
D gene: TRBD2
V gene: TRBV27
CDR3 protein: CASFASGGDSDTQYF
CDR3 DNA: TGTGCCAGCTTTGCTAGCGGGGGGGATTCGGATACGCAGTATTTT

J gene: TRBJ1-4
clone size: once
D gene: -
V gene: TRBV5-1
CDR3 protein: CASSQGATNEKLFF
CDR3 DNA: TGCGCCAGCAGCCAAGGGGCAACTAATGAAAAACTGTTTTTT

J gene: TRBJ1-4
clone size: -
D gene: TRBD1
V gene: TRBV7-9
CDR3 protein: CASRPRPGQLNEKLFF
CDR3 DNA: TGTGCCAGCAGGCCCCGCCCGGGACAGCTTAATGAAAAACTGTTTTTT

J gene: TRBJ2-7
clone size: -
D gene: TRBD1
V gene: TRBV3-1/TRBV3-2
CDR3 protein: CASSLYSGTGTSYEQYF
CDR3 DNA: TGTGCCAGCAGCCTATATTCCGGGACAGGGACCTCCTACGAGCAGTACTTC

J gene: TRBJ2-2
clone size: -
D gene: TRBD1
V gene: TRBV20-1
CDR3 protein: CSASWDRENTGELFF
CDR3 DNA: TGCAGTGCTAGTTGGGACAGAGAGAACACCGGGGAGCTGTTTTTT

J gene: TRBJ2-6
clone size: -
D gene: TRBD1
V gene: TRBV5-4
CDR3 protein: CASSSPTGGLGGANVLTF
CDR3 DNA: TGTGCCAGCAGCTCCCCGACAGGGGGTCTGGGTGGGGCCAACGTCCTGACTTTC

J gene: TRBJ1-6
clone size: -
D gene: TRBD1
V gene: TRBV7-9
CDR3 protein: CASSLTDRVNSPLHF
CDR3 DNA: TGTGCCAGCAGCTTAACGGACAGGGTAAATTCACCCCTCCACTTT